These 20 T cell receptor beta chains were all obtained from the same sample, sequenced in a study of molecular identifiers for immune sequencing clone quantification. TCRdb fed the PCR reads into MiXCR, producing one record per CDR3 protein. Here the sample spans approximately 54,000 distinct CDR3 sequences, about 23% being singletons. The specimen sequenced was naive CD8+ T cells from blood, with Jurkat cell RNA spiked in. Documented subset: FACS-sorted CD8+CD4-CCR7+CD45RA+ naive T cells. Receptors originate from a human donor in good health. Some libraries in this study had Jurkat cell RNA spiked in.

This clonotype has ten or more counts. This chain links TRBV27 with TRBJ2-7, with 8 bases matching TRBD1. Germline CDR1 and CDR2: MNHEY and SMNVEV (reference sequence). This CDR3 region has 14 residues. Losses at the gene ends were 3 bases for V and 4 bases for J; bases not matched to a gene: 5. The CDR3 DNA follows: TGTGCCAGCAGTTTGGGCGGGACAGGATACGAGCAGTACTTC. Protein product: CASSLGGTGYEQYF.

The table lists this clonotype with many counts. J is TRBJ2-7 and V is TRBV29-1, with 10 bases matching TRBD2. The CDR3 sequence is 13 residues long. Germline lookup yields CDR1 SQVTM and CDR2 ANQGSEA. J lost 3 bases, V lost 5 bases, and 4 bases had no gene match. The CDR3 coding sequence is TGCAGCGTTCGCCTAGCGGGGGTCTACGAGCAGTACTTC. Translating it yields CSVRLAGVYEQYF.

This clonotype was counted a single time. Being one base from a much bigger clone, this may be a read error. V usage is TRBV4-3 and J usage is TRBJ2-7, with a weak D call TRBD2 (6 bases). V dropped 2 bases and J dropped 0 bases, with 11 bases sitting between them. The CDR3 extends over 15 amino acids. The germline CDR1 and CDR2 sequences are LGHNA and YSLEER. The CDR3 coding sequence is TGCGCCAGCAGCCAATTATTGGACTACTCCTACGAGCAGTACTTC. Amino acid sequence: CASSQLLDYSYEQYF.

This clonotype was counted many times. J is TRBJ2-3 and V is TRBV12-3 or TRBV12-4; tentatively, D is TRBD2 (7 bases). Trimming removed 5 bases from V and 4 bases from J, with 13 bases in between. The CDR3 is 14 residues long. DNA of the CDR3: TGTGCCAGCAGTGATCGGGGGGCTCCAGATACGCAGTATTTT. Amino acid sequence: CASSDRGAPDTQYF.

In this sample, this clonotype turned up many times. The chain joins TRBV30 to TRBJ2-7, with 8 positions matching TRBD1. J was trimmed by 5 bases and V by 0 bases; bases with no gene match: 6. Germline V gives CDR1 GTSNPN, CDR2 SVGIG (reference sequence). CDR3 length equals 14 residues. DNA for the CDR3: TGTGCCTGGAGTGTGGGGGCAGGGGGCAACGAGCAGTACTTC. As protein: CAWSVGAGGNEQYF. The variable domain in full, with the rest retrieved from reference TRBV30 and TRBJ2-7, is SQTIHQWPATLVQPVGSPLSLECTVEGTSNPNLYWYRQAAGRGLQLLFYSVGIGQISSEVPQNLSASRPQDRQFILSSKKLLLSDSGFYLCAWSVGAGGNEQYFGPGTRLTVT.

There are many counts of this clonotype. CDR3 sequence reads: CASSPPEGYEQYF. The CDR3 DNA reads as TGTGCCAGCAGTCCCCCGGAAGGCTACGAGCAGTACTTC. The chain carries TRBV6-2 or TRBV6-3 and TRBJ2-7; no clear D. CDR1 and CDR2 from the germline V gene are MNHEY and SVGEGT. This CDR3 is 13 amino acids long. The germline V and J ends were trimmed by 5 bases and 3 bases, with 11 bases remaining between them.

This clonotype appeared many times. The chain couples TRBV7-9 to TRBJ2-5; perhaps TRBD1 as D (6 bases). The V gene lost 5 bases and the J gene lost 4 bases, with 14 bases spanning the gap. The CDR3 totals 14 residues. Germline V CDR1 and CDR2: SEHNR, FQNEAQ (reference sequence). The CDR3 loop reads CASSTLLGGETQYF. CDR3 nucleotide sequence: TGTGCCAGCAGCACCTTACTAGGGGGAGAGACCCAGTACTTC.

The chain employs TRBV19 and TRBJ1-2, with 7 positions matching TRBD1. The V segment lost 6 bases and the J segment 5 bases; nucleotides outside the gene matches: 12. This CDR3 contains 15 residues. Germline CDR1 reads LNHDA; CDR2 reads SQIVND (reference sequence). The CDR3 DNA is TGTGCCAGTAGCGGAGTAGACAGGGCCAATTATGGCTACACCTTC. It encodes CASSGVDRANYGYTF.

This clonotype was observed at least ten times. This chain links TRBV7-9 with TRBJ2-6, with a weak D call TRBD2 (5 bases). The V end was cut by 4 bases, the J end by 4 bases, with 8 bases between. The germline gives CDR1 SEHNR, CDR2 FQNEAQ (reference sequence). This CDR3 is 14 amino acids long. The CDR3 loop reads CASSWGDGANVLTF. DNA for the CDR3: TGTGCCAGCAGCTGGGGAGACGGGGCCAACGTCCTGACTTTC.

In its sample, this clonotype was seen a few times. Being one base from a much bigger clone, this may be a read error. V and J are TRBV4-3 and TRBJ2-5; D is unclear. This CDR3 is 15 amino acids long. Germline lookup yields CDR1 LGHNA and CDR2 YSLEER. The CDR3 nucleotides read TGCGCCAGCAGCCAAGATCTAGTAGGCCCAGAGCCCCAGTACTTC. Amino acids: CASSQDLVGPEPQYF.

This clonotype was found many times. The chain couples TRBV28 to TRBJ1-5, with 9 bases aligning to TRBD1. The V and J ends lost 7 bases and 7 bases, in that order; junction bases with no gene match: 8. The germline V gene encodes CDR1 MDHEN and CDR2 SYDVKM. CDR3 size: 14 residues. CDR3 sequence (DNA): TGTGCCAGCACAGGAGGGACAGGGTTACAGCCCCAGCATTTT. As protein: CASTGGTGLQPQHF.

This clonotype was counted many times. The chain is built from TRBV19 and TRBJ2-7; 10 positions agree with TRBD1. The CDR3 is 14 residues long. V shed 9 bases and J 4 bases; nucleotides not matched to a gene: 9. Looked up from germline, CDR1 is LNHDA and CDR2 is SQIVND (reference sequence). CDR3 loop: CARIAGTGEYEQYF. Written as DNA, the CDR3 is TGTGCCAGGATAGCCGGGACAGGGGAATACGAGCAGTACTTC.

A word on this clonotype: One base away lies a much larger clone, so this may be a sequencing read error. This chain connects TRBV27 to TRBJ1-2; D perhaps matches TRBD1 (6 bases). Germline CDR1 and CDR2: MNHEY and SMNVEV (reference sequence). The CDR3 is 13 residues long. The CDR3 DNA reads TGTGCCGGCAGTCTTGGACAGAACTATGGCTACACCTTC. Protein product: CAGSLGQNYGYTF.

This clonotype is termed medium-sized. The J gene is TRBJ2-3, the V gene TRBV29-1; 9 nucleotides line up with TRBD1. J lost 5 bases, V lost 0 bases, and 12 bases had no gene match. Germline loops: CDR1 SQVTM, CDR2 ANQGSEA. This CDR3 has 17 residues. In DNA form, the CDR3 reads TGCAGCGTTGAAGACTCAAAGACAGGGGGTGCAGGAGATACGCAGTATTTT. Translated, it gives CSVEDSKTGGAGDTQYF.

This clonotype was seen a few times. V gene TRBV7-9 combines with J gene TRBJ2-1; D may be TRBD2 (5 bases). Germline V gene sequence: CDR1 SEHNR, CDR2 FQNEAQ (reference sequence). V lost 2 bases and J lost 4, with 12 bases in between. The CDR3 covers 15 residues. The CDR3 coding sequence is TGTGCCAGCAGCTTAATCTCCGGAGGTTACAATGAGCAGTTCTTC. Its translation is CASSLISGGYNEQFF.

Worth noting for this clonotype: This may be a read error: a much more frequent sequence differs by one nucleotide. V and J are TRBV29-1 and TRBJ2-3; 7 bases are shared with TRBD1. The CDR3 extends over 16 amino acids. Germline CDR1 is SQVTM and CDR2 is ANQGSEA. V gave up 4 bases and J gave up 4 bases; unmatched junction bases: 14. The CDR3, as DNA: TGCAGCGTTGGACAATTTAGGGGGCGAGTCGCAGATACGCAGTATTTT. This gives the protein CSVGQFRGRVADTQYF.

The CDR3, as DNA: TGTGCCAGCAGTTACTCGAGGACTAGCGGGGGCTACGAGCAGTACTTC. Amino acid sequence: CASSYSRTSGGYEQYF. This chain links TRBV6-5 with TRBJ2-7; 13 bases match TRBD2. Trimming removed 0 bases from V and 3 bases from J; junction bases left unmatched: 2. The CDR3 runs to 16 residues. Looked up from germline, CDR1 is MNHEY and CDR2 is SVGAGI.

This clonotype was picked up many times. The rearrangement joins TRBV5-4 to TRBJ2-2; 9 nucleotides agree with TRBD1. The CDR3 consists of 19 residues. Germline loops: CDR1 SGHNT, CDR2 YYREEE (reference sequence). Trimming cost V 2 bases and J 0 bases; bases outside gene matches: 11. CDR3 sequence (DNA): TGTGCCAGCAGCTTCCCCGGGACAGGGTATTTTCCGAACACCGGGGAGCTGTTTTTT. Its protein product is CASSFPGTGYFPNTGELFF.

At least ten counts were recorded for this clonotype. For the CDR3, the DNA is TGTGCCAGCAGCTTAGTGGTGAACACCGGGGAGCTGTTTTTT. It specifies CASSLVVNTGELFF. J is TRBJ2-2 and V is TRBV27; D unresolved. The CDR3 spans 14 residues. Deletions cut 6 bases from V and 1 base from J, with 9 bases between. Germline V gene sequence: CDR1 MNHEY, CDR2 SMNVEV (reference sequence).

Worth noting for this clonotype: A much larger clone lies one base from this, so it may be a read error. Given the absence of the conserved phenylalanine or tryptophan at the CDR3 end, a read error is likely. V and J are TRBV3-1 and TRBJ1-5; D gene unclear. V was pared by 1 base and J by 3 bases, with 7 bases between. The CDR3 totals 14 residues. Per the germline V gene, CDR1 is LGHDT and CDR2 is YNNKEL (reference sequence). CDR3 loop: CASSQGPDNQPQHL. CDR3 in DNA: TGTGCCAGCAGCCAAGGGCCTGACAATCAGCCCCAGCATCTT.